Following are 22 T cell receptor beta chains from one sample sequenced in a study of CXCR3-negative and CXCR3-positive naive CD8 T cells. These receptors have no identified antigens. Findings of the study overall: TRB CDR3s were more hydrophobic in CXCR3-positive than in CXCR3-negative naive cells.

With UMI labels, 5' RACE was used to prepare the TRB cDNA libraries. TCRdb processed the 5' RACE reads again and assigns one entry to each CDR3 protein, with no DNA. With around 6,900 distinct CDR3 sequences in the sample, the ten largest clones hold approximately 1.5%. The source material was naive CXCR3+ CD8+ T cells from blood. Subset defined: CD45RO-CCR7+CD27+CD95- naive CD8+ T cells expressing CXCR3 (TNR3+). These receptors were taken from a human donor in good health. Some clones in this sample may be carry-over from other donors' samples.

This clonotype is deemed medium-sized (0.01 to 0.1%) by its frequency. The chain carries TRBV7-9 and TRBJ1-1; TCRdb indicates TRBD1, and absent DNA this call remains unverified. The CDR3 covers 15 residues. The germline CDR1 and CDR2 sequences are SEHNR and FQNEAQ (reference sequence). CDR3 protein: CASSLALGQKYEAFF.

This chain connects TRBV4-2 to TRBJ2-1; lacking DNA, the TRBD2 call made by TCRdb goes unchecked. Germline assignment: CDR1 LGHNA and CDR2 YNFKEQ. The CDR3 is 15 residues long. CDR3 sequence reads: CASSQGLAGTDEQFF.

The CDR3 sequence: CASSTPLLAGSTSTDPQYF. The chain couples TRBV9 to TRBJ2-3; TCRdb's D call of TRBD2 is untestable without DNA. Germline loops: CDR1 SGDLS, CDR2 YYNGEE. The CDR3 is 19 amino acids.

V gene TRBV19 combines with J gene TRBJ2-7. CDR3 length: 11 residues. Per the germline V gene, CDR1 is LNHDA and CDR2 is SQIVND (reference sequence). CDR3 sequence reads: CASIGEVEQYF.

The chain combines TRBV29-1 with TRBJ2-6. CDR1 and CDR2 (germline): SQVTM, ANQGSEA. The CDR3 is made up of 16 amino acids. CDR3 in amino acids: CSVHGAPSSGANVLTF.

This clonotype is deemed medium-sized (0.01 to 0.1%) by its frequency. CDR3 protein: CASSLDGKGGGNTIYF. The V call is TRBV11-2, the J call TRBJ1-3. Per germline, CDR1 SGHAT and CDR2 FQNNGV. The CDR3 runs to 16 residues.

CDR3 region: CASREGASYEQYF. J is TRBJ2-7 and V is TRBV12-3 or TRBV12-4; the D call of TRBD1 rests on TCRdb alone, since no DNA is present to check it. The CDR3 loop spans 13 amino acids.

This clonotype is classed as medium-sized by frequency. The genes are TRBV12-3 or TRBV12-4 and TRBJ2-7. The CDR3 runs to 12 residues. This chain's CDR3 is CASSLTGYEQYF.

The chain joins TRBV11-3 to TRBJ2-1; TCRdb outputs TRBD1, but without DNA this stays unchecked. Germline V gene data show CDR1 as SGHNT and CDR2 as YENEEA. This CDR3 contains 15 residues. The CDR3 sequence: CASSSQGGIYNEQFF.

This clonotype is deemed medium-sized by its frequency. The J gene is TRBJ2-2, the V gene TRBV29-1; TCRdb's D gene call, TRBD1, goes unchecked for lack of DNA. The CDR3 runs 16 residues. Germline V gene lookup returns CDR1 SQVTM and CDR2 ANQGSEA. The CDR3 sequence: CSASRTGAPNTGELFF.

This clonotype is labeled medium-sized based on frequency. The V and J genes are TRBV6-1 and TRBJ2-1. Per germline, CDR1 MNHNS and CDR2 SASEGT. This CDR3 region has 14 residues. This CDR3 is CASSEASGYNEQFF.

The chain carries TRBV14 and TRBJ2-7; TCRdb returns TRBD1, unconfirmable since there is no DNA. Germline lookup yields CDR1 SGHDN and CDR2 FVKESK. The CDR3 totals 15 residues. The CDR3 sequence is CASSHGPQGSYEQYF. The full variable domain, its missing parts supplied by reference TRBV14 and TRBJ2-7, is EAGVTQFPSHSVIEKGQTVTLRCDPISGHDNLYWYRRVMGKEIKFLLHFVKESKQDESGMPNNRFLAERTGGTYSTLKVQPAELEDSGVYFCASSHGPQGSYEQYFGPGTRLTVT.

By frequency, this clonotype is medium-sized (0.01 to 0.1%). The chain employs TRBV5-6 and TRBJ2-2; the D gene TCRdb calls, TRBD1, cannot be checked with no DNA. Germline assignment: CDR1 SGHDT and CDR2 YYEEEE. This CDR3 contains 18 residues. The CDR3 loop reads CASSLGVIWSLGTGELFF.

The rearrangement joins TRBV6-2 or TRBV6-3 to TRBJ2-1; TCRdb proposes TRBD2, but this gene call is untestable without DNA. CDR1 is MNHEY, CDR2 SVGEGT, per germline. CDR3 length: 14 amino acids. CDR3 sequence: CASSPGLAGGEQFF.

The chain has TRBV20-1 and TRBJ2-1; the TCRdb D gene call, TRBD2, has no DNA to confirm it. The CDR3 spans 17 residues. Germline V CDR1 and CDR2: DFQATT, SNEGSKA (reference sequence). CDR3 protein: CSARGTSGGGSYNEQFF.

The chain joins TRBV11-2 to TRBJ2-1; TCRdb lists TRBD1, though no DNA is available to test this call. Germline assignment: CDR1 SGHAT and CDR2 FQNNGV. The CDR3 loop spans 15 amino acids. The CDR3 region is CASSWGRLVDNEQFF.

The chain couples TRBV11-2 to TRBJ2-3. This CDR3 has 13 residues. Germline lookup yields CDR1 SGHAT and CDR2 FQNNGV. The CDR3 is CASSFDLTDTQYF.

This clonotype is deemed medium-sized by its frequency. V gene TRBV14 combines with J gene TRBJ2-1; TCRdb indicates TRBD2, and absent DNA this call remains unverified. The CDR3 has 15 amino acids. Germline values: CDR1 SGHDN, CDR2 FVKESK. This CDR3 is CASSLLAGVHNEQFF. Together with reference TRBV14 and TRBJ2-1, the CDR3 gives the full variable domain: EAGVTQFPSHSVIEKGQTVTLRCDPISGHDNLYWYRRVMGKEIKFLLHFVKESKQDESGMPNNRFLAERTGGTYSTLKVQPAELEDSGVYFCASSLLAGVHNEQFFGPGTRLTVL.

This chain joins TRBV28 and TRBJ2-1; lacking DNA, the TRBD1 call made by TCRdb goes unchecked. The CDR3 has 13 residues. CDR1 and CDR2 (germline): MDHEN, SYDVKM. The CDR3: CASRLDRGYEQFF. Using reference TRBV28 and TRBJ2-1 for the parts outside the CDR3, the full variable domain is DVKVTQSSRYLVKRTGEKVFLECVQDMDHENMFWYRQDPGLGLRLIYFSYDVKMKEKGDIPEGYSVSREKKERFSLILESASTNQTSMYLCASRLDRGYEQFFGPGTRLTVL.

This clonotype is identified as medium-sized (0.01 to 0.1%) from frequency. CDR3 residues: CSVGAGWQETQYF. The chain carries TRBV29-1 and TRBJ2-5; TCRdb proposes TRBD1, but this gene call is untestable without DNA. The CDR3 spans 13 residues. From germline, CDR1 is SQVTM and CDR2 ANQGSEA.

This clonotype is identified as medium-sized from frequency. The rearrangement links TRBV20-1 to TRBJ2-1; there is no DNA to check the TCRdb D call of TRBD1. This CDR3 region has 14 residues. Germline V gene data show CDR1 as DFQATT and CDR2 as SNEGSKA (reference sequence). The CDR3 here is CSARDLRQGHEQFF.

Measured by frequency, this clonotype is medium-sized. This chain joins TRBV7-9 and TRBJ2-3. The CDR3 contains 15 residues. Germline V gives CDR1 SEHNR, CDR2 FQNEAQ (reference sequence). CDR3 protein: CASSLATASTDTQYF.